This TCR beta chain was captured by sequencing in a study of T cells after posttransplantation cyclophosphamide. Between the trimmed V and J ends, which lost 6 bases and 7 bases, there was a span of 9 bases. There are 10 residues in the CDR3. Germline values: CDR1 DFQATT, CDR2 SNEGSKA (reference sequence). Measured with immunoSEQ multiplex PCR; TCRdb has only the in-frame clones, and not every one. Singletons are absent from the sample, which has around 35,000 clones. This clone was picked up many times. Sequencing was performed on PBMCs. The gene calls are TRBV20-1 and TRBJ2-5; D might be TRBD1 (5 bases). The receptor's source is a girl between 5 and 17 years old in good health, CMV-negative, and a related stem cell transplant donor. The CDR3 DNA is TGCAGTGCCAGGCAGGGGACCCAGTACTTC. Its protein product is CSARQGTQYF.